This TCR beta chain came from a study of radiation and T cells in renal cell carcinoma. Study context: Nephrectomy followed 15 Gy stereotactic body radiation by 4 weeks.

Time point indicated: blood 2 weeks post-SBRT. The treatment denotes: 15 Gy SBRT to primary tumor, nephrectomy 4 weeks later. The patient's renal cell carcinoma had clear cell pathology. Study conclusions and caveats: Top tumor clonotypes rose in blood 2 weeks post-radiation, then contracted.

This clone was observed once. Its antigen is not identified. Using immunoSEQ multiplex PCR, the repertoire was profiled, and TCRdb retains in-frame clones only, with some absent. Among 100,000 to 150,000 clones listed, roughly four fifths were seen once. The sample here was blood, taken from a patient whose treatment included radiotherapy and nephrectomy. This sequence was found in a man between 45 and 60 years old with renal cell carcinoma.

This CDR3 reads CASSQTENQPQHF. As DNA, the CDR3 is TGTGCCAGCAGCCAGACGGAGAATCAGCCCCAGCATTTT. This chain uses TRBV7-8 with TRBJ1-5; D not certain. This CDR3 has 13 amino acids. The V end was cut by 5 bases, the J end by 4 bases, with 9 bases between. Germline CDR1 reads SGHVS; CDR2 reads FQNEAQ.